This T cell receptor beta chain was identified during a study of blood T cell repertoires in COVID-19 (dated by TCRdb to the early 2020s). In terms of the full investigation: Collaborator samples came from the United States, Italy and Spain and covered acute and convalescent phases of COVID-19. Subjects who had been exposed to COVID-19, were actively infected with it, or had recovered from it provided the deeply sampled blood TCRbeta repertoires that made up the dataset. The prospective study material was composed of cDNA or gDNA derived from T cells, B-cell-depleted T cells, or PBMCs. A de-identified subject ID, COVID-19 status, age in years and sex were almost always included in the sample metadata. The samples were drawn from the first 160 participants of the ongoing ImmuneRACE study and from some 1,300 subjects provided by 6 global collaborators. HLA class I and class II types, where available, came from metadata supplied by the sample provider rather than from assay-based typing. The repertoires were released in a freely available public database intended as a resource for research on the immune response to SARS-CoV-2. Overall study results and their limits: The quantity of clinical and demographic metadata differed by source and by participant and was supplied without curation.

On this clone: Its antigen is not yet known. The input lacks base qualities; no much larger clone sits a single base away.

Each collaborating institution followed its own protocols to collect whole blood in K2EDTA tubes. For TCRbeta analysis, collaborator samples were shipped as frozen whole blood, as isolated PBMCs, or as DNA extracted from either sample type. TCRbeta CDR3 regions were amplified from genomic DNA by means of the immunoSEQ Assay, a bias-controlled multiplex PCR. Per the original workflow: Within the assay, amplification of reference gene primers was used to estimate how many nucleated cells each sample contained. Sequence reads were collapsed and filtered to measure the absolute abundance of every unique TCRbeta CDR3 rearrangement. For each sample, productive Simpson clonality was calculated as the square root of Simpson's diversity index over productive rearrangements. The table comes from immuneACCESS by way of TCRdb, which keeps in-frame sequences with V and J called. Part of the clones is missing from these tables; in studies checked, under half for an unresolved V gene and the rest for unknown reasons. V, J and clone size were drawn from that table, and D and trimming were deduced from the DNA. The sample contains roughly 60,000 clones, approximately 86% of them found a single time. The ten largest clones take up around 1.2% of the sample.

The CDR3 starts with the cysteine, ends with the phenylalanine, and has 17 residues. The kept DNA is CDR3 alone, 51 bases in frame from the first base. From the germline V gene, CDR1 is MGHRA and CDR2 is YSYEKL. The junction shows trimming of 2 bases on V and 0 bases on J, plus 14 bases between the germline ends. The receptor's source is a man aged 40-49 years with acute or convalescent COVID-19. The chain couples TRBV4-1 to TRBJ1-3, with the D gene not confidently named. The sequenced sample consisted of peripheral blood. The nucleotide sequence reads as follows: TGCGCCAGCAGCCAACGGGGAAGAGGGAGCTCTGGAAACACCATATATTTT. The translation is CASSQRGRGSSGNTIYF.